The next 10 T cell receptor beta chains were all read from a single sample in a study of CD8+ T cells in alopecia areata. Extraction of RNA preceded its reverse transcription into cDNA, which served as the sequencing template. The table came from immunoSEQ multiplex PCR; TCRdb's copy has only in-frame clones and leaves some out. The table lists over 150,000 clones, 45% to 75% of them singletons, with over 3% in the top ten. Treatment defined: oral pan-JAK inhibitor, 5-10 mg twice daily. The specimen was CD4+ T cells sorted from blood, collected at week 4, from a patient treated with tofacitinib. All receptors derive from a human donor with alopecia areata.

This clone was picked up a small number of times. This chain links TRBV6-1 with TRBJ1-1; D is possibly TRBD1 (5 bases). CDR1 and CDR2 (germline): MNHNS, SASEGT. V was clipped by 4 bases and J by 0 bases, with 9 bases between them. The CDR3 contains 14 residues. CDR3: CASSVRGLNTEAFF. CDR3 DNA: TGTGCCAGCAGTGTCCGGGGACTGAACACTGAAGCTTTCTTT.

The rearrangement uses TRBV7-8 and TRBJ2-7, with D hard to call. Germline loops: CDR1 SGHVS, CDR2 FQNEAQ. The germline V and J ends were trimmed by 5 bases and 3 bases, with 23 bases remaining between them. The CDR3 runs 17 residues. CDR3: CASSTGSQATALYEQYF. The CDR3 nucleotides are TGTGCCAGCAGCACCGGGTCCCAGGCAACAGCTCTCTACGAGCAGTACTTC. The complete variable domain, with remaining parts taken from reference TRBV7-8 and TRBJ2-7, reads GAGVSQSPRYKVAKRGQDVALRCDPISGHVSLFWYQQALGQGPEFLTYFQNEAQLDKSGLPSDRFFAERPEGSVSTLKIQRTQQEDSAVYLCASSTGSQATALYEQYFGPGTRLTVT.

Concerning this clone: This sample also contains other DNA sequences that code for the same CDR3. The chain is built from TRBV7-2 and TRBJ2-3; no clear D gene. The CDR3 spans 12 residues. Trimming removed 2 bases at V and 5 bases at J, with 5 bases between. Looked up from germline, CDR1 is SGHTA and CDR2 is FQGNSA. The CDR3 protein is CASSLSGDTQYF. CDR3 nucleotide sequence: TGTGCCAGCAGCTTAAGTGGAGATACGCAGTATTTT. The variable domain in full, with the rest retrieved from reference TRBV7-2 and TRBJ2-3, is GAGVSQSPSNKVTEKGKDVELRCDPISGHTALYWYRQSLGQGLEFLIYFQGNSAPDKSGLPSDRFSAERTGGSVSTLTIQRTQQEDSAVYLCASSLSGDTQYFGPGTRLTVL.

The chain has TRBV25-1 and TRBJ2-1; 8 bases line up with TRBD1. V dropped 8 bases and J dropped 8; count of bases not matched to a gene: 5. Germline V CDR1 and CDR2: MGHDK, SYGVNS. The CDR3 runs 12 residues. The CDR3 nucleotides are TGTGCCAGCTCCTACAGGGGGGATGAGCAGTTCTTC. This encodes CASSYRGDEQFF.

The V gene is TRBV2, the J gene TRBJ1-5; D might be TRBD1 (5 bases). This CDR3 is built from 15 residues. The V end lost 4 bases, the J end lost 9 bases, and 19 bases lay between the germline ends. Germline V lookup: CDR1 SNHLY, CDR2 FYNNEI. In nucleotides, the CDR3 is TGTGCCAGCAGTGGCCTCCGGGACCCCTCCCGGCCCCAGCATTTT. Protein sequence: CASSGLRDPSRPQHF.

This chain joins TRBV15 and TRBJ2-4; 7 bases line up with TRBD2. V gave up 1 base and J gave up 4 bases; unmatched junction bases: 4. Germline V gene sequence: CDR1 LNHNV, CDR2 YYDKDF (reference sequence). The CDR3 consists of 15 residues. The CDR3 DNA reads as TGTGCCACCAGCAGAGCGGGGGGAGAGAAAAACATTCAGTACTTC. Protein sequence: CATSRAGGEKNIQYF.

This chain connects TRBV30 to TRBJ2-1; D not certain. V was trimmed by 4 bases and J by 1 base, leaving 8 bases between them. The CDR3 is made up of 13 amino acids. Germline assignment: CDR1 GTSNPN and CDR2 SVGIG (reference sequence). For the CDR3, the DNA is TGTGCCTGGATTACAGCTTCCTACAATGAGCAGTTCTTC. Translated, it gives CAWITASYNEQFF.

The V call is TRBV2, the J call TRBJ1-2, with D possibly TRBD1 on 6 matching bases. From germline, CDR1 is SNHLY and CDR2 FYNNEI. The CDR3 is 13 amino acids. V lost 6 bases to trimming and J lost 6 bases, with 14 bases between them. Here the CDR3 DNA reads TGTGCCAGCAGGTCACAGGGACTCGATGGCTACACCTTC. Its translation is CASRSQGLDGYTF. The full variable domain, its missing parts supplied by reference TRBV2 and TRBJ1-2, is EPEVTQTPSHQVTQMGQEVILRCVPISNHLYFYWYRQILGQKVEFLVSFYNNEISEKSEIFDDQFSVERPDGSNFTLKIRSTKLEDSAMYFCASRSQGLDGYTFGSGTRLTVV.

The rearrangement links TRBV7-6 to TRBJ1-3, with D tentatively TRBD1 (5 bases). Germline values: CDR1 SGHVS, CDR2 FNYEAQ. V dropped 6 bases and J dropped 4 bases, with 16 bases sitting between them. The CDR3 runs to 15 residues. Written as DNA, the CDR3 is TGTGCCAGCAGTGCCGGGAGGGGTCCGGGAAACACCATATATTTT. Protein product: CASSAGRGPGNTIYF. The full variable domain, completed using reference TRBV7-6 and TRBJ1-3, is GAGVSQSPRYKVTKRGQDVALRCDPISGHVSLYWYRQALGQGPEFLTYFNYEAQQDKSGLPNDRFSAERPEGSISTLTIQRTEQRDSAMYRCASSAGRGPGNTIYFGEGSWLTVV.

The V call is TRBV9, the J call TRBJ2-5; 12 bases are a match to TRBD2. The CDR3 length is 16 residues. Per the germline V gene, CDR1 is SGDLS and CDR2 is YYNGEE. The CDR3 bases are TGTGCGAGACTAGCGGGGGCCTCCCAGTTCCAAGAGACCCAGTACTTC. This sequence encodes CARLAGASQFQETQYF.